This entry lists 9 T cell receptor beta chains sequenced from one sample in a study of T cell responses to AZD1222 COVID-19 vaccine. Profiling relied on immunoSEQ multiplex PCR, and the TCRdb table lists in-frame clones only, not all of them. The data contain around 140,000 clones, over 90% of them singletons. Sequenced material: peripheral blood, taken on day 0 of AZD1222 vaccination. The source of these receptors is an adult in good health.

This clone was picked up many times. The chain recombines TRBV12-3 or TRBV12-4 with TRBJ1-2; possible D gene TRBD1, 6 bases. Trimming cost V 6 bases and J 8 bases, with 10 bases left between them. The CDR3 totals 11 residues. CDR3 sequence: CASSHTGGYTF. The CDR3 nucleotides read TGTGCCAGCAGCCATACAGGGGGCTACACCTTC.

J is TRBJ1-2 and V is TRBV7-2, with TRBD1 matching 8 bases. CDR3 length equals 15 residues. The germline CDR1 and CDR2 sequences are SGHTA and FQGNSA. V was pared by 5 bases and J by 2 bases, with 7 bases of the junction left unmatched. The CDR3 loop is CASSPGTGLNYGYTF. As DNA, the CDR3 is TGTGCCAGCAGCCCAGGGACAGGTCTAAACTATGGCTACACCTTC.

V gene TRBV19 combines with J gene TRBJ2-1, with 7 bases that match TRBD2. The CDR3 is 14 amino acids. Looked up from germline, CDR1 is LNHDA and CDR2 is SQIVND (reference sequence). V trimming: 3 bases; J trimming: 8 bases; junction bases outside the gene matches: 7. CDR3 nucleotide sequence: TGTGCCAGTAGTATGCAAGCAGCGGGATATGAGCAGTTCTTC. It yields the protein CASSMQAAGYEQFF.

The chain combines TRBV6-2 or TRBV6-3 with TRBJ1-6; 7 nucleotides align to TRBD1. The CDR3 has 14 amino acids. V gave up 5 bases and J gave up 6 bases; unmatched junction bases: 4. Germline CDR1 is MNHEY and CDR2 is SVGEGT. The CDR3 DNA sequence: TGTGCCAGCAGTCTCGACAGGGTTAATTCACCCCTCCACTTT. Its translation: CASSLDRVNSPLHF.

This chain links TRBV18 with TRBJ2-7; 7 nucleotides match TRBD2. This CDR3 comprises 15 residues. Germline V gene sequence: CDR1 KGHSH, CDR2 LQKENI. The junction had 5 bases not matched to a gene; V was cut back by 3 bases and J by 0 bases. The DNA of the CDR3 is TGTGCCAGCTCACCCACTAGCGAAAGCTCCTACGAGCAGTACTTC. Its protein is CASSPTSESSYEQYF.

V gene TRBV4-3 combines with J gene TRBJ2-7, with 12 bases identical to TRBD2. Germline V gene data show CDR1 as LGHNA and CDR2 as YSLEER. With 3 bases clipped from V and 7 bases from J, the junction kept 7 bases outside the gene matches. This CDR3 has 15 amino acids. Here the CDR3 reads CASSQTTSGSGEQYF. The CDR3 DNA follows: TGCGCCAGCAGCCAGACGACTAGCGGGAGTGGGGAGCAGTACTTC.

The genes are TRBV7-9 and TRBJ2-1, with no clear D. Per the germline V gene, CDR1 is SEHNR and CDR2 is FQNEAQ (reference sequence). CDR3 length equals 16 residues. Trimming cost V 0 bases and J 6 bases, with 15 bases left between them. For the CDR3, the DNA is TGTGCCAGCAGCTTAGCGCATGCCGGGCCCACCAATGAGCAGTTCTTC. Its translation is CASSLAHAGPTNEQFF.

This clone was counted a single time. This chain joins TRBV7-9 and TRBJ1-6, with D hard to call. The CDR3 is made up of 15 amino acids. V was cut by 0 bases and J by 7 bases, with 10 bases left in between. The germline V gene encodes CDR1 SEHNR and CDR2 FQNEAQ (reference sequence). Written as DNA, the CDR3 is TGTGCCAGCAGCTTAGCGGACGGGTTAAATTCACCCCTCCACTTT. Its protein is CASSLADGLNSPLHF.

The gene calls are TRBV29-1 and TRBJ1-1; TRBD1 aligns across 10 bases. CDR1 is SQVTM, CDR2 ANQGSEA, per germline. Trimming removed 3 bases from V and 1 base from J; junction bases left unmatched: 8. The CDR3 loop spans 16 amino acids. The CDR3 DNA follows: TGCAGCGTTGACCCTTCCGGGACAGGGGAGAACACTGAAGCTTTCTTT. The encoded protein is CSVDPSGTGENTEAFF.